This TCR beta chain emerged from a study of cytomegalovirus exposure and HLA in healthy donors. Study-wide background: Among some 400 genotyped donors, roughly 81% fell in the Caucasian-associated ancestry cluster.

Study-level results: Sequencing probably produced one cluster of sequence variants that were highly shared. As a later analysis revealed, the rate of TCR association differed by HLA locus, with DRB1 most and HLA-C fewest.

The PCR was carried out with 60 Vbeta primers and 13 Jbeta primers. Method: immunoSEQ multiplex PCR; TCRdb's copy keeps in-frame clones and lacks some. The data contain roughly 100,000 clones, 70% of them seen just once; the ten biggest clones take up about 14%. Turning to this clone: Its matching antigen is unknown.

J was trimmed by 0 bases and V by 6 bases; bases with no gene match: 6. Looked up from germline, CDR1 is MDHEN and CDR2 is SYDVKM. The CDR3 consists of 16 residues. This sequence was found in a woman between 50 and 59 years old in good health and CMV-seropositive. The sequenced material came from PBMCs. This chain joins TRBV28 and TRBJ2-3; 10 nucleotides line up with TRBD1. DNA for the CDR3: TGTGCCAGCAGCCGAGCGGGACAGGGGAGCACAGATACGCAGTATTTT. Translated: CASSRAGQGSTDTQYF.